Each of the 17 T cell receptor beta chains below was sequenced from the same sample in a study of CD8 T cells in Susac syndrome. RNA, at about 0.5 to 1 ug, was reverse transcribed with random hexamers. From the immunoSEQ multiplex PCR reads, TCRdb called clonotypes with MiXCR, one entry per CDR3 protein. This table has approximately 120,000 distinct CDR3 sequences, around 94% appearing once. Sequencing was carried out using CD8+ T cells from PBMCs. Source of these receptors: a human donor with Susac syndrome.

V is TRBV27 and J is TRBJ1-1, with D hard to call. V dropped 4 bases and J dropped 4 bases, with 10 bases sitting between them. CDR3 length equals 13 residues. Germline CDR1 and CDR2: MNHEY and SMNVEV (reference sequence). The chain's CDR3 is CASSWRDPTEAFF. Written as DNA, the CDR3 is TGTGCCAGCAGTTGGCGGGATCCCACTGAAGCTTTCTTT.

The chain recombines TRBV4-1 with TRBJ2-7; D unclear. The CDR3 is 14 amino acids. The germline V and J ends were trimmed by 2 bases and 2 bases, with 10 bases remaining between them. Germline V CDR1 and CDR2: MGHRA, YSYEKL. Here the CDR3 reads CASSQTGDPYEQYF. CDR3 sequence (DNA): TGCGCCAGCAGCCAAACTGGGGATCCCTACGAGCAGTACTTC.

The genes are TRBV5-4 and TRBJ1-1, with D tentatively TRBD1 (5 bases). V dropped 2 bases and J dropped 5 bases, with 13 bases sitting between them. This CDR3 is built from 14 residues. Per the germline V gene, CDR1 is SGHNT and CDR2 is YYREEE (reference sequence). The CDR3 region is CASSFGGGGTEAFF. The CDR3 DNA is TGTGCCAGCAGCTTTGGGGGAGGTGGGACTGAAGCTTTCTTT.

This chain connects TRBV9 to TRBJ2-7; no reliable D call. The CDR3 contains 12 residues. The germline CDR1 and CDR2 sequences are SGDLS and YYNGEE. V was pared by 0 bases and J by 6 bases, with 7 bases between. Here the CDR3 DNA reads TGTGCCAGCAGCGTAGATCGAGGCGAGCAGTACTTC. Its translation: CASSVDRGEQYF.

The chain has TRBV7-9 and TRBJ1-2, with 8 nucleotides matching TRBD1. With 5 bases clipped from V and 8 bases from J, the junction kept 16 bases outside the gene matches. The CDR3 runs to 16 residues. The V gene's germline CDR1 is SEHNR and CDR2 FQNEAQ (reference sequence). The CDR3 here is CASSRPGQALEEGYTF. In DNA, the CDR3 is TGTGCCAGCAGCAGACCGGGACAGGCCCTAGAGGAAGGCTACACCTTC.

This chain joins TRBV2 and TRBJ2-7; 9 positions match TRBD2. The germline V gene encodes CDR1 SNHLY and CDR2 FYNNEI. With V trimmed by 6 bases and J by 3 bases, 3 bases remained unmatched. The CDR3 extends over 13 amino acids. As DNA, the CDR3 is TGTGCCAGCAGCGGACTAGCGTACTACGAGCAGTACTTC. This codes for CASSGLAYYEQYF.

The chain is built from TRBV25-1 and TRBJ2-7, with TRBD2 as a possible D gene (6 bases). The germline V gene has CDR1 MGHDK and CDR2 SYGVNS. The CDR3 is 12 residues long. V was shortened by 8 bases and J by 6 bases, with 14 bases between the two germline ends. The CDR3 region has the DNA TGTGCCAGCGGGGGACTCTCCCCCGAGCAGTACTTC. Its protein is CASGGLSPEQYF.

Comments on this clonotype: A much larger clone differs by one base, so this may be a read error. The chain is built from TRBV4-2 and TRBJ2-6; D is unclear. Germline lookup yields CDR1 LGHNA and CDR2 YNFKEQ. The CDR3 has 16 residues. V was cut by 0 bases and J by 0 bases, with 6 bases left in between. The CDR3 here is CASSQDDGSGANVLTF. CDR3 DNA: TGTGCCAGCAGCCAAGACGACGGCTCTGGGGCCAACGTCCTGACTTTC.

The chain couples TRBV6-6 to TRBJ1-2; possibly TRBD1 for D (5 bases). Between the trimmed V and J ends, which lost 5 bases and 5 bases, there was a span of 12 bases. The CDR3 length is 13 residues. Germline CDR1 MNHNY, CDR2 SVGAGI (reference sequence). Here the CDR3 reads CASSLRGMYGYTF. The CDR3, as DNA: TGTGCCAGCAGTCTACGGGGGATGTATGGCTACACCTTC.

The chain has TRBV9 and TRBJ1-1; the D is unclear. This CDR3 region has 14 residues. Germline assignment: CDR1 SGDLS and CDR2 YYNGEE. Trimming pared 2 bases from V and 7 bases from J, leaving 15 bases between. In DNA, the CDR3 is TGTGCCAGCAGCGTCGAGGGAAACACGGGTGAAGCTTTCTTT. As protein: CASSVEGNTGEAFF.

The chain uses TRBV19 and TRBJ1-5; maybe TRBD1 (5 bases). CDR3 length equals 12 residues. V lost 9 bases to trimming and J lost 3 bases, with 9 bases between them. Germline V CDR1 and CDR2: LNHDA, SQIVND (reference sequence). The CDR3 DNA reads as TGTGCCAGCGACAGATACAATCAGCCCCAGCATTTT. Its translation: CASDRYNQPQHF. The variable domain in full, with the rest retrieved from reference TRBV19 and TRBJ1-5, is DGGITQSPKYLFRKEGQNVTLSCEQNLNHDAMYWYRQDPGQGLRLIYYSQIVNDFQKGDIAEGYSVSREKKESFPLTVTSAQKNPTAFYLCASDRYNQPQHFGDGTRLSIL.

This chain connects TRBV7-6 to TRBJ2-2; D may match TRBD1 or TRBD2 (5 bases each). With 8 bases removed from V and 6 bases from J, the gap between germline ends came to 10 bases. The germline V gene encodes CDR1 SGHVS and CDR2 FNYEAQ. The length of the CDR3 is 12 residues. In nucleotides, the CDR3 is TGTGCCAGCGGACTGGGGGCCGGGGAGCTGTTTTTT. Its translation: CASGLGAGELFF.

The chain combines TRBV28 with TRBJ2-1, with TRBD1 matching over 8 bases. The CDR3 spans 17 residues. Looked up from germline, CDR1 is MDHEN and CDR2 is SYDVKM. V was clipped by 7 bases and J by 2 bases; unmatched bases: 13. The CDR3 is CASKNPEDREAYNEQFF. The CDR3 DNA reads TGTGCCAGCAAAAACCCCGAGGACAGGGAGGCCTACAATGAGCAGTTCTTC.

This rearrangement joins TRBV11-1 to TRBJ1-1; 11 bases are shared with TRBD1. This CDR3 has 20 residues. Germline CDR1 SGHAT, CDR2 FQDESV (reference sequence). With 4 bases clipped from V and 0 bases from J, the junction kept 16 bases outside the gene matches. The CDR3 bases are TGTGCCAGCAGCTCGCCAACCTCTCGGACAGGGGGCCTGGTGAACACTGAAGCTTTCTTT. Translating it yields CASSSPTSRTGGLVNTEAFF.

The chain is built from TRBV15 and TRBJ2-7; TRBD1 is a possible D gene (5 bases). Germline lookup yields CDR1 LNHNV and CDR2 YYDKDF (reference sequence). The CDR3 runs to 16 residues. V was cut by 2 bases and J by 0 bases, with 14 bases left in between. CDR3 amino acids: CATSRNVPDTSYEQYF. The CDR3, as DNA: TGTGCCACCAGCAGAAACGTACCGGACACCTCCTACGAGCAGTACTTC.

The chain employs TRBV30 and TRBJ2-1; 7 bases fit TRBD2. This CDR3 region has 15 residues. CDR1 and CDR2 from the germline V gene are GTSNPN and SVGIG (reference sequence). Trimming took 2 bases from V and 0 from J; bases not matched to a gene: 4. CDR3 sequence (DNA): TGTGCCTGGAGTTTGGGCGGGAGCTCCTACAATGAGCAGTTCTTC. Protein: CAWSLGGSSYNEQFF.

The chain has TRBV3-1 and TRBJ2-1; D is possibly TRBD2 (6 bases). Trimming shortened V by 0 bases and J by 9 bases, and 9 bases separated the two germline ends. This CDR3 region has 13 residues. Germline V gene lookup returns CDR1 LGHDT and CDR2 YNNKEL (reference sequence). The CDR3 DNA sequence: TGTGCCAGCAGCCAAGAGGGAGGACTTGAGCAGTTCTTC. Translated: CASSQEGGLEQFF.